These 2 T cell receptor beta chains were all obtained from the same sample, sequenced in a study of blood T cells in healthy people across ages. Alongside a J-beta primer mix, a sample-barcoded 5' primer served in a second PCR lasting about 6 to 11 cycles. MiXCR, applied by TCRdb to the 5' RACE reads, yields one record per CDR3 protein. The sample shows a few hundred thousand distinct CDR3 sequences, roughly half of them seen only once. Input material: blood. These TCRs come from a man in his 60s in good health.

This clonotype was picked up a small number of times. J is TRBJ2-3 and V is TRBV27, with 8 bases fitting TRBD2. J was trimmed by 1 base and V by 8 bases; bases with no gene match: 11. This CDR3 is 16 amino acids long. CDR1 is MNHEY, CDR2 SMNVEV, per germline (reference sequence). Here the CDR3 reads CASFPGGPFGTDTQYF. In nucleotides, the CDR3 is TGTGCCAGCTTCCCGGGGGGGCCGTTCGGCACAGATACGCAGTATTTT.

This chain links TRBV20-1 with TRBJ2-7, with 8 bases lining up with TRBD2. This CDR3 region has 14 residues. The junction had 6 bases not matched to a gene; V was cut back by 5 bases and J by 0 bases. Germline V gene data show CDR1 as DFQATT and CDR2 as SNEGSKA (reference sequence). DNA of the CDR3: TGCAGTGCTCCAAAGCGGGAGAGCTCCTACGAGCAGTACTTC. Protein sequence: CSAPKRESSYEQYF.